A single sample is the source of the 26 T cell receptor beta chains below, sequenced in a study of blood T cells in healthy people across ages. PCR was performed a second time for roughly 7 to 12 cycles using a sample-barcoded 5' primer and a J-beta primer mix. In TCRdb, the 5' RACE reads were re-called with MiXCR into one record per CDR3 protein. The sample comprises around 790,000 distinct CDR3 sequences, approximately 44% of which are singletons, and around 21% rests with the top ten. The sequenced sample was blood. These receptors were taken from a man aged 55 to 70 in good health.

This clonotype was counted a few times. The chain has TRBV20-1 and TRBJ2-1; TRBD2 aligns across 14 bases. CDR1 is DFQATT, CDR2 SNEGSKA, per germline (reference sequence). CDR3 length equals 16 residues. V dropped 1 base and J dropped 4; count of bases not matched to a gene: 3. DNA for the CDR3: TGCAGTGCTAGAGGGACTAGCGGGGGGAAGTACAATGAGCAGTTCTTC. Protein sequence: CSARGTSGGKYNEQFF.

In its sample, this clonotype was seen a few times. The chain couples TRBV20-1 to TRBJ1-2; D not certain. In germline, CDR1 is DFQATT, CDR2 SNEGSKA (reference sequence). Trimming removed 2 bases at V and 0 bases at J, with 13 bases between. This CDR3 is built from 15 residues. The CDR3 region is CSARLPITTNYGYTF. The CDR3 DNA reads TGCAGTGCTAGACTACCAATCACAACTAACTATGGCTACACCTTC.

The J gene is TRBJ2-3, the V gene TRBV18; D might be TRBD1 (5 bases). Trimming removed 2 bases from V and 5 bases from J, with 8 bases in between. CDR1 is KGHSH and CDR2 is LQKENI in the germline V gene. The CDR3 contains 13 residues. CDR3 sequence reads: CASSPDSLDTQYF. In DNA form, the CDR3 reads TGTGCCAGCTCACCAGACAGCTTAGATACGCAGTATTTT.

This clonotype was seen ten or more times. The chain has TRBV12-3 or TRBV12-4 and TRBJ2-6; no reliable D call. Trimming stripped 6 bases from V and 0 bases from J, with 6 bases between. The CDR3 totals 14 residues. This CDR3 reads CASSDGSGANVLTF. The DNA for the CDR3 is TGTGCCAGCAGCGACGGCTCTGGGGCCAACGTCCTGACTTTC.

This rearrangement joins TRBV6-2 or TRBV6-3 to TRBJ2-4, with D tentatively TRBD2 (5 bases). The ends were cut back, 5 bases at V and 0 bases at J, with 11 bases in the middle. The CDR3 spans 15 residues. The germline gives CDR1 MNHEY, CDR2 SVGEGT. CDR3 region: CASSDRTLAKNIQYF. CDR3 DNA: TGTGCCAGCAGTGACCGGACTTTAGCCAAAAACATTCAGTACTTC.

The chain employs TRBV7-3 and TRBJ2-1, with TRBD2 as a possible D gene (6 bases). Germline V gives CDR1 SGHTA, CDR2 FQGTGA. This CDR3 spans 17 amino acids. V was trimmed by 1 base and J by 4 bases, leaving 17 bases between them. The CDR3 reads CASSLIGGVGSYNEQFF. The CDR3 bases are TGTGCCAGCAGCTTAATAGGAGGGGTGGGGTCTTACAATGAGCAGTTCTTC.

CDR3 loop: CASSLGGFTDTQYF. As DNA, the CDR3 is TGTGCCAGCAGTTTAGGGGGATTCACAGATACGCAGTATTTT. The chain has TRBV28 and TRBJ2-3; the D call may be TRBD1 or TRBD2 (5 bases each). Germline V lookup: CDR1 MDHEN, CDR2 SYDVKM. Trimming removed 2 bases at V and 2 bases at J, with 8 bases between. The CDR3 is made up of 14 amino acids.

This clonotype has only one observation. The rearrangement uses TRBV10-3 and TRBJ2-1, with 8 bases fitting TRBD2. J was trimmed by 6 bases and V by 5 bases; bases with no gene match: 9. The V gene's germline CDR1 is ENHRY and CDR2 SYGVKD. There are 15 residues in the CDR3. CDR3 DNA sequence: TGTGCCATCAGTCTCCTCGGGGGGGATGGCAATGAGCAGTTCTTC. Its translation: CAISLLGGDGNEQFF.

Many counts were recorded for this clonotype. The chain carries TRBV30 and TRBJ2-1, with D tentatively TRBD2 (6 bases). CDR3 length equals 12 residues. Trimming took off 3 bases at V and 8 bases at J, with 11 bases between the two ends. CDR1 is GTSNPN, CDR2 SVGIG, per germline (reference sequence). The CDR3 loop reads CAWRGTRHEQFF. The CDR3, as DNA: TGTGCCTGGAGAGGGACTCGGCATGAGCAGTTCTTC.

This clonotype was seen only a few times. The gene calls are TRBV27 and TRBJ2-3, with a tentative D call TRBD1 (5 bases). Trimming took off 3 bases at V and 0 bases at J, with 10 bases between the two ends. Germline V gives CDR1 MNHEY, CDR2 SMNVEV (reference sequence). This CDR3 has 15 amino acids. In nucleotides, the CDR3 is TGTGCCAGCAGTTTTCTCGCAGGGAGCACAGATACGCAGTATTTT. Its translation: CASSFLAGSTDTQYF.

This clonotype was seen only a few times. This chain's CDR3 is CASSRGVRVSGANVLTF. DNA of the CDR3: TGTGCCAGCAGCAGAGGCGTCAGGGTATCTGGGGCCAACGTCCTGACTTTC. The J gene is TRBJ2-6, the V gene TRBV27, with D perhaps TRBD1 (5 bases). The ends were cut back, 6 bases at V and 1 base at J, with 16 bases in the middle. The germline V gene has CDR1 MNHEY and CDR2 SMNVEV (reference sequence). This CDR3 contains 17 residues.

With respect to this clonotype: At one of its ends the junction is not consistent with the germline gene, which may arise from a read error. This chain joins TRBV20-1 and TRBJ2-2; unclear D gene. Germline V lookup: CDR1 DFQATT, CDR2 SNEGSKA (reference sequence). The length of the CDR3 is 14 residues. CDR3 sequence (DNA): TGCGGTGCTTGGACCCCACTAAACACCGGGGAGCTGTTTTTT. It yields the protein CGAWTPLNTGELFF.

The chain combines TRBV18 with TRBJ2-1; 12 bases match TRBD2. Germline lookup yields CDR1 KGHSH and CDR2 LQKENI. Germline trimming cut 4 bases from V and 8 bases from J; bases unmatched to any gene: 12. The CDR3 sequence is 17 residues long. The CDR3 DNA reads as TGTGCCAGCTCACGATTCGTGACTAGCGGGAGTATGGATGAGCAGTTCTTC. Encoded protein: CASSRFVTSGSMDEQFF.

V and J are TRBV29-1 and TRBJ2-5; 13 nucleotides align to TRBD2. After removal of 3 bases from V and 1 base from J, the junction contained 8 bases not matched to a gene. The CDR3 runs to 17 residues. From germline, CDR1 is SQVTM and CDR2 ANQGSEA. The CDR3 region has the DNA TGCAGCGTTGAGAGACTAGCGGGGGGCTCCATCCAAGAGACCCAGTACTTC. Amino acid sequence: CSVERLAGGSIQETQYF.

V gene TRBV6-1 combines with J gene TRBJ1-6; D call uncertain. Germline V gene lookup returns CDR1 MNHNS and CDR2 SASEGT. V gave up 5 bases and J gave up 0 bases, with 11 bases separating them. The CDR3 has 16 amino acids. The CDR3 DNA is TGTGCCAGCAGTTTGTTGAGCAGCTCCTATAATTCACCCCTCCACTTT. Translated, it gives CASSLLSSSYNSPLHF.

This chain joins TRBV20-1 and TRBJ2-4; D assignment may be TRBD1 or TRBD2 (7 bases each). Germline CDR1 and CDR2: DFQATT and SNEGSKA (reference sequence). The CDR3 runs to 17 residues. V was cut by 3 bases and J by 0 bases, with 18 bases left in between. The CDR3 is CSASEGGGPIAKNIQYF. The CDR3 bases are TGCAGTGCTAGTGAGGGAGGGGGCCCAATAGCCAAAAACATTCAGTACTTC.

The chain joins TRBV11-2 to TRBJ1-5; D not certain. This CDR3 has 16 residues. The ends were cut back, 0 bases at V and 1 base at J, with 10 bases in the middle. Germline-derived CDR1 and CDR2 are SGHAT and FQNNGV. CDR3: CASSLDLERSNQPQHF. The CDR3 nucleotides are TGTGCCAGCAGCTTAGATTTAGAGAGGAGCAATCAGCCCCAGCATTTT.

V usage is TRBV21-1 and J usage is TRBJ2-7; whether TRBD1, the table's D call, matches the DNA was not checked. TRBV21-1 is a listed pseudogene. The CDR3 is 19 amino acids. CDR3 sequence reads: CASSPRRGDRGGSPYEQYF. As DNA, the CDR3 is TGTGCCAGCAGCCCCCGACGGGGAGACAGGGGGGGATCCCCTTACGAGCAGTACTTC.

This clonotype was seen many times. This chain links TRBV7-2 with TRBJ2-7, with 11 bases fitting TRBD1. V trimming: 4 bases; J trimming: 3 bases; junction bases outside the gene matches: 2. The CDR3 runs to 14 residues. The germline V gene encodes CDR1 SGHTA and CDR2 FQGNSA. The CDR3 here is CASSWGQGVYEQYF. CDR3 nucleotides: TGTGCCAGCAGCTGGGGACAGGGGGTCTACGAGCAGTACTTC.

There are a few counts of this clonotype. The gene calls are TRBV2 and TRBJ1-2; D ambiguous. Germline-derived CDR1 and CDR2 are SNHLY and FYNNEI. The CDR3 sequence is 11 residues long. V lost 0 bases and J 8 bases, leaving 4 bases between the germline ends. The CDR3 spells CASSEASGYTF. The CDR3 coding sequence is TGTGCCAGCAGTGAAGCGAGCGGCTACACCTTC. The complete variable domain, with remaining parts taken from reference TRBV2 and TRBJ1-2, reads EPEVTQTPSHQVTQMGQEVILRCVPISNHLYFYWYRQILGQKVEFLVSFYNNEISEKSEIFDDQFSVERPDGSNFTLKIRSTKLEDSAMYFCASSEASGYTFGSGTRLTVV.

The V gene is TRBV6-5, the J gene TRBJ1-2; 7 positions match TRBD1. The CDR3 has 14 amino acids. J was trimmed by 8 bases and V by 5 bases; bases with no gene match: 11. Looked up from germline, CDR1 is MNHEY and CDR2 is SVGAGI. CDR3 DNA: TGTGCCAGCAGTCGGGACAGTGCCGCGCGGGGCTACACCTTC. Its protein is CASSRDSAARGYTF.

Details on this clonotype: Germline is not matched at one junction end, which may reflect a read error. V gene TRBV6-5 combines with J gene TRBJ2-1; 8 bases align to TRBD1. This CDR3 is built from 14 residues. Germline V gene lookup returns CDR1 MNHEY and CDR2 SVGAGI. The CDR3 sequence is CASSPGQGYSEQFF. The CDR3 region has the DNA TGTGCTAGCAGTCCCGGACAGGGCTACAGTGAGCAGTTCTTC.

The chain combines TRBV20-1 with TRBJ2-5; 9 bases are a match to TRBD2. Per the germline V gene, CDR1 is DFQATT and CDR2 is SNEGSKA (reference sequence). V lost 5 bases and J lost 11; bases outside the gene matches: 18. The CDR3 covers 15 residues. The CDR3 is CSAPEGLASYNEQYF. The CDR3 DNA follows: TGCAGTGCTCCGGAAGGACTAGCGTCCTACAATGAGCAGTACTTC.

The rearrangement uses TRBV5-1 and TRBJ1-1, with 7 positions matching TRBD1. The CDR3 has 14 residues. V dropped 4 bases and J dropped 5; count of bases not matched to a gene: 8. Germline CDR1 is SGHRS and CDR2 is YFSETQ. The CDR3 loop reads CASSADRQRTEAFF. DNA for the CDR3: TGCGCCAGCAGCGCGGACAGGCAGCGGACTGAAGCTTTCTTT.

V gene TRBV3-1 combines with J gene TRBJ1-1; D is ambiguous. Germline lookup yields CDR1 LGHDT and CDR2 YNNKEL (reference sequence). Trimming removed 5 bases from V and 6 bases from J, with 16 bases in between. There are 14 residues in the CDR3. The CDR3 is CASSFRAERSEAFF. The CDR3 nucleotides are TGTGCCAGCAGCTTCCGGGCGGAAAGGTCTGAAGCTTTCTTT.

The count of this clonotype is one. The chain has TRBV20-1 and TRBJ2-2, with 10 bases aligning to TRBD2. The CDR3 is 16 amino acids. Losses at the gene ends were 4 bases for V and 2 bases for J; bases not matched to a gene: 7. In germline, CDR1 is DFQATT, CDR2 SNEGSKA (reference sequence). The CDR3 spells CSATEGLADNTGELFF. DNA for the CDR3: TGCAGTGCTACCGAAGGACTAGCGGATAACACCGGGGAGCTGTTTTTT.